The rows below give T cell receptor beta chains drawn from one sample of a study of blood T cell repertoires in COVID-19. TCRdb's copy holds only in-frame clones and misses some; the assay was immunoSEQ multiplex PCR. This sample has fewer than 150,000 clones, with around 85% found just once. What was sequenced was peripheral blood. The receptors originated from a human donor in a cohort sampled during active COVID-19. Each CDR3 is given with its conserved first and last residue. A D gene is named only where the DNA matches it firmly. A row's size may be missing; if present it is once, few, many or a size class.

length: 16; V: TRBV6-9; J: TRBJ2-5; D: NA; size: NA; DNA: TGTGCCAGCACTTCCCTACTAATTCGGGAGAAAGAGACCCAGTACTTC; CDR3: CASTSLLIREKETQYF
length: 16; V: TRBV25-1; J: TRBJ1-2; D: TRBD1; size: few; DNA: TGTGCCAGCAGTCCCGAACCGGGACAGGGGGCGAATGGCTACACCTTC; CDR3: CASSPEPGQGANGYTF
length: 13; V: TRBV7-9; J: TRBJ2-7; D: NA; size: NA; DNA: TGTGCCAGCAGCTTAGCGGGAGGTTACGAGCAGTACTTC; CDR3: CASSLAGGYEQYF
length: 14; V: TRBV28; J: TRBJ2-6; D: NA; size: NA; DNA: TGTGCCAGCCAGGGGGGCTCTGGGGCCAACGTCCTGACTTTC; CDR3: CASQGGSGANVLTF
length: 16; V: TRBV5-4; J: TRBJ2-5; D: TRBD1; size: once; DNA: TGTGCCAGCAGCCCCGACAGGGTAGCCCCGGGGGAGACCCAGTACTTC; CDR3: CASSPDRVAPGETQYF
length: 15; V: TRBV18; J: TRBJ1-4; D: TRBD1; size: NA; DNA: TGTGCCAGCTCACCTCCGGGACAGGGTCGCGAAAAACTGTTTTTT; CDR3: CASSPPGQGREKLFF
length: 14; V: TRBV7-8; J: TRBJ2-5; D: TRBD1; size: NA; DNA: TGTGCCAGCAGCTTGGGACAGGGGCAAGAGACCCAGTACTTC; CDR3: CASSLGQGQETQYF
length: 15; V: TRBV11-2; J: TRBJ2-5; D: NA; size: NA; DNA: TGTGCCAGCAGCCCAGTTCGGACAGCTCAAGAGACCCAGTACTTC; CDR3: CASSPVRTAQETQYF
length: 15; V: TRBV6-5; J: TRBJ1-5; D: NA; size: NA; DNA: TGTGCCAGCTTAGAGTATCTTCGTAGCAATCAGCCCCAGCATTTT; CDR3: CASLEYLRSNQPQHF
length: 16; V: TRBV5-6; J: TRBJ1-1; D: TRBD1; size: NA; DNA: TGTGCCAGCAGCCAAGACACAGGGGTTGGGATCACTGAAGCTTTCTTT; CDR3: CASSQDTGVGITEAFF